This T cell receptor beta chain was obtained from a study of blood T cell repertoires in COVID-19. Study-wide context: Sites in the United States, Italy and Spain provided acute and convalescent COVID-19 samples. Nucleic acid was either cDNA or gDNA, and it came from T cells, B-cell-depleted T cells, or PBMCs.

As processed by the authors: Quantification of nucleated cells was approximated via reference gene primer amplification. Some clones are missing from TCRdb's copy, which holds only in-frame ones; the method was immunoSEQ multiplex PCR. The DNA was the basis for D and trimming; V, J and clone size are from that table. The sample gives approximately 260,000 clones, roughly 87% of which show up once; around 7.8% is in the top ten. V shed 4 bases and J shed 11 bases, with 21 bases lying between them. The CDR3 length is 15 residues. Germline assignment: CDR1 SGHAT and CDR2 FQNNGV. This clonotype was obtained from a man aged 55 to 70 who had recovered from COVID-19. The sample consisted of peripheral blood. This rearrangement joins TRBV11-2 to TRBJ2-4; D not resolved. CDR3 nucleotides: TGTGCCAGCAGCTCCCGACCCAAGACACCCAGTGTTCAGTACTTC. Translation gives CASSSRPKTPSVQYF. The variable domain in full, completed from reference TRBV11-2 and TRBJ2-4, reads EAGVAQSPRYKIIEKRQSVAFWCNPISGHATLYWYQQILGQGPKLLIQFQNNGVVDDSQLPKDRFSAERLKGVDSTLKIQPAKLEDSAVYLCASSSRPKTPSVQYFGAGTRLSVL.